This is a list of T cell receptor beta chains from one sample in a study of T cell responses to AZD1222 COVID-19 vaccine. Here immunoSEQ multiplex PCR was the method, and the copy in TCRdb shows in-frame clones only, minus some. The table has 150,000 to 200,000 clones, around nine tenths seen once; the top ten hold around 5.2%. Source: peripheral blood, taken on day 0 of AZD1222 vaccination. The receptors shown here come from an adult in good health. Both conserved end residues are part of each CDR3. The order of the fields is CDR3 length, D gene, clone size, V gene, J gene, CDR3 protein, CDR3 DNA. D genes are given only for firm matches. For some rows the clone size is stated as once, few or many, or as a class when expanded; others skip it.

length: 15; D: NA; size: NA; V: TRBV7-6; J: TRBJ2-5; CDR3: CASSKDEGRVGTQYF; DNA: TGTGCCAGCAGCAAAGATGAGGGCAGAGTAGGAACCCAGTACTTC
length: 17; D: NA; size: NA; V: TRBV6-2/TRBV6-3; J: TRBJ1-3; CDR3: CASSDPPGRPSGNTIYF; DNA: TGTGCCAGCAGTGACCCCCCGGGAAGGCCCTCTGGAAACACCATATATTTT
length: 14; D: NA; size: few; V: TRBV6-2/TRBV6-3; J: TRBJ1-1; CDR3: CASSRVGLNTEAFF; DNA: TGTGCCAGCAGCCGCGTAGGTTTGAACACTGAAGCTTTCTTT
length: 12; D: NA; size: NA; V: TRBV7-2; J: TRBJ2-7; CDR3: CASSLDLYEQYF; DNA: TGTGCCAGCAGCTTAGATCTCTACGAGCAGTACTTC
length: 14; D: TRBD1; size: NA; V: TRBV2; J: TRBJ1-6; CDR3: CASRAGTGVEPLHF; DNA: TGTGCCAGCAGAGCCGGGACAGGGGTCGAGCCCCTCCACTTT
length: 14; D: NA; size: NA; V: TRBV11-1; J: TRBJ2-7; CDR3: CASSLGGSSYEQYF; DNA: TGTGCCAGCAGCTTGGGTGGCAGTTCCTACGAGCAGTACTTC
length: 10; D: NA; size: NA; V: TRBV20-1; J: TRBJ1-2; CDR3: CSAPQSWYTF; DNA: TGCAGTGCCCCCCAGAGCTGGTACACCTTC
length: 16; D: TRBD2; size: few; V: TRBV7-3; J: TRBJ2-1; CDR3: CASSFGTSGRGNEQFF; DNA: TGTGCCAGCAGTTTTGGGACTAGCGGGAGGGGTAATGAGCAGTTCTTC
length: 12; D: NA; size: NA; V: TRBV5-1; J: TRBJ2-3; CDR3: CASSPVRDTQYF; DNA: TGCGCCAGCAGCCCCGTGAGAGATACGCAGTATTTT
length: 15; D: TRBD1; size: NA; V: TRBV3-1/TRBV3-2; J: TRBJ2-2; CDR3: CASSPGTDHTGELFF; DNA: TGTGCCAGCAGCCCCGGGACAGACCACACCGGGGAGCTGTTTTTT
length: 14; D: NA; size: once; V: TRBV28; J: TRBJ2-1; CDR3: CASSQIRSYNEQFF; DNA: TGTGCCAGCAGTCAAATTCGCTCATACAATGAGCAGTTCTTC
length: 14; D: TRBD1; size: NA; V: TRBV24-1; J: TRBJ1-1; CDR3: CAARGQGSTDEAFF; DNA: TGTGCCGCTCGAGGACAGGGCTCCACTGATGAAGCTTTCTTT
length: 12; D: TRBD1; size: NA; V: TRBV25-1; J: TRBJ2-7; CDR3: CGTGTGLYEQYF; DNA: TGTGGGACCGGGACAGGGCTCTACGAGCAGTACTTC
length: 14; D: TRBD1; size: NA; V: TRBV6-2/TRBV6-3; J: TRBJ1-4; CDR3: CASSRTGENEKLFF; DNA: TGTGCCAGCAGCCGGACAGGGGAGAATGAAAAACTGTTTTTT
length: 15; D: NA; size: NA; V: TRBV4-1; J: TRBJ2-5; CDR3: CASSQTPSIQETQYF; DNA: TGCGCCAGCAGCCAAACGCCGTCTATCCAAGAGACCCAGTACTTC
length: 18; D: TRBD2; size: NA; V: TRBV2; J: TRBJ2-3; CDR3: CASPGGLAGGRGTDTQYF; DNA: TGTGCCAGCCCCGGGGGACTAGCGGGGGGCCGGGGCACAGATACGCAGTATTTT
length: 13; D: NA; size: NA; V: TRBV29-1; J: TRBJ1-5; CDR3: CSVGPEGNQPQHF; DNA: TGCAGCGTTGGTCCCGAGGGCAATCAGCCCCAGCATTTT
length: 13; D: NA; size: NA; V: TRBV4-3; J: TRBJ1-2; CDR3: CASSQEVYGGYTF; DNA: TGCGCCAGCAGCCAAGAGGTTTACGGAGGCTACACCTTC
length: 15; D: NA; size: NA; V: TRBV28; J: TRBJ1-6; CDR3: CASSLPSDGGSPLHF; DNA: TGTGCCAGCAGTCTACCGTCGGACGGAGGTTCACCCCTCCACTTT
length: 15; D: TRBD2; size: NA; V: TRBV5-1; J: TRBJ2-2; CDR3: CASSLREGGTGELFF; DNA: TGCGCCAGCAGCTTGCGGGAGGGTGGCACCGGGGAGCTGTTTTTT
length: 14; D: NA; size: NA; V: TRBV3-1/TRBV3-2; J: TRBJ1-6; CDR3: CASSRDIYNSPLHF; DNA: TGTGCCAGCAGCCGGGACATCTATAATTCACCCCTCCACTTT
length: 15; D: TRBD1; size: few; V: TRBV7-3; J: TRBJ1-1; CDR3: CASSLGQGFITEAFF; DNA: TGTGCCAGCAGCTTGGGACAGGGGTTCATCACTGAAGCTTTCTTT
length: 16; D: NA; size: NA; V: TRBV6-5; J: TRBJ2-2; CDR3: CASSYSGNANTGELFF; DNA: TGTGCCAGCAGTTATTCAGGGAACGCGAACACCGGGGAGCTGTTTTTT
length: 12; D: NA; size: NA; V: TRBV5-6; J: TRBJ1-1; CDR3: CASSSQGAEAFF; DNA: TGTGCCAGCAGCTCACAGGGCGCTGAAGCTTTCTTT
length: 15; D: NA; size: once; V: TRBV5-6; J: TRBJ1-6; CDR3: CASSTSQGRNSPLHF; DNA: TGTGCCAGCAGCACATCTCAGGGGAGAAATTCACCCCTCCACTTT
length: 13; D: NA; size: NA; V: TRBV30; J: TRBJ2-2; CDR3: CAWSGGVFGELFF; DNA: TGTGCCTGGAGTGGGGGGGTTTTCGGGGAGCTGTTTTTT
length: 13; D: NA; size: NA; V: TRBV7-7; J: TRBJ2-1; CDR3: CASSSGTINEQFF; DNA: TGTGCCAGCAGCTCCGGGACCATCAATGAGCAGTTCTTC
length: 14; D: NA; size: NA; V: TRBV7-8; J: TRBJ1-4; CDR3: CASSLEGFNEKLFF; DNA: TGTGCCAGCAGCTTAGAGGGGTTTAATGAAAAACTGTTTTTT
length: 16; D: TRBD1; size: NA; V: TRBV7-3; J: TRBJ1-2; CDR3: CASSPGTDMSNYGYTF; DNA: TGTGCCAGCAGCCCCGGGACAGACATGTCCAACTATGGCTACACCTTC
length: 18; D: TRBD2; size: NA; V: TRBV6-2/TRBV6-3; J: TRBJ2-1; CDR3: CASSTLILARGNGNEQFF; DNA: TGTGCCAGCAGCACGTTAATACTAGCGAGAGGAAACGGCAATGAGCAGTTCTTC
length: 14; D: TRBD2; size: NA; V: TRBV5-1; J: TRBJ2-5; CDR3: CASMEGGVKETQYF; DNA: TGCGCCAGCATGGAGGGAGGGGTCAAAGAGACCCAGTACTTC
length: 15; D: NA; size: NA; V: TRBV29-1; J: TRBJ2-1; CDR3: CSVEDRENRDNEQFF; DNA: TGCAGCGTTGAAGATCGTGAAAACAGAGACAATGAGCAGTTCTTC
length: 19; D: TRBD2; size: NA; V: TRBV28; J: TRBJ2-2; CDR3: CASSWGRGSGRLNTGELFF; DNA: TGTGCCAGCAGTTGGGGGCGCGGTAGCGGGAGGCTGAACACCGGGGAGCTGTTTTTT
length: 13; D: NA; size: few; V: TRBV7-2; J: TRBJ1-2; CDR3: CASSRGWGDGYTF; DNA: TGTGCCAGCAGCCGGGGGTGGGGAGACGGCTACACCTTC
length: 15; D: TRBD1; size: NA; V: TRBV19; J: TRBJ1-2; CDR3: CASSPSSDRGGGYTF; DNA: TGTGCCAGTAGTCCCTCATCAGACAGGGGAGGTGGCTACACCTTC
length: 18; D: NA; size: NA; V: TRBV5-1; J: TRBJ1-6; CDR3: CASMEQSASISYNSPLHF; DNA: TGCGCCAGCATGGAACAATCGGCATCCATCTCCTATAATTCACCCCTCCACTTT
length: 18; D: TRBD1; size: few; V: TRBV7-8; J: TRBJ1-5; CDR3: CASSNIPQTGRGGQPQHF; DNA: TGTGCCAGCAGCAACATCCCCCAGACAGGGCGGGGCGGTCAGCCCCAGCATTTT
length: 12; D: NA; size: NA; V: TRBV6-1; J: TRBJ2-7; CDR3: CASSEGDYEQYF; DNA: TGTGCCAGCAGTGAAGGGGACTACGAGCAGTACTTC
length: 13; D: NA; size: NA; V: TRBV29-1; J: TRBJ1-1; CDR3: CSGRVGVNTEAFF; DNA: TGCAGCGGAAGGGTCGGGGTGAACACTGAAGCTTTCTTT
length: 13; D: TRBD2; size: once; V: TRBV30; J: TRBJ2-1; CDR3: CAWSVGRVNEQFF; DNA: TGTGCCTGGAGTGTAGGGAGGGTAAATGAGCAGTTCTTC
length: 14; D: NA; size: NA; V: TRBV19; J: TRBJ1-5; CDR3: CASTAQGAWGPQHF; DNA: TGTGCCAGTACCGCTCAGGGAGCTTGGGGGCCCCAGCATTTT
length: 14; D: NA; size: NA; V: TRBV12-2; J: TRBJ1-4; CDR3: CASRFPPGTEKLFF; DNA: TGTGCAAGTCGCTTTCCCCCCGGGACTGAAAAACTGTTTTTT
length: 14; D: TRBD2; size: NA; V: TRBV11-2; J: TRBJ2-5; CDR3: CASSWGLNQETQYF; DNA: TGTGCCAGCAGCTGGGGACTAAATCAAGAGACCCAGTACTTC
length: 16; D: TRBD1; size: NA; V: TRBV27; J: TRBJ1-5; CDR3: CASSPHGRGDIQPQHF; DNA: TGTGCCAGCAGTCCCCACGGCAGGGGGGATATTCAGCCCCAGCATTTT
length: 12; D: NA; size: NA; V: TRBV5-4; J: TRBJ2-2; CDR3: CASSWDTGELFF; DNA: TGTGCCAGCAGCTGGGACACCGGGGAGCTGTTTTTT
length: 16; D: NA; size: NA; V: TRBV3-1/TRBV3-2; J: TRBJ2-5; CDR3: CASSQSFLGPPETQYF; DNA: TGTGCCAGCAGCCAATCATTTTTAGGGCCTCCAGAGACCCAGTACTTC
length: 13; D: NA; size: NA; V: TRBV4-1; J: TRBJ1-4; CDR3: CASNVAVNEKLFF; DNA: TGCGCCAGCAATGTGGCAGTTAATGAAAAACTGTTTTTT
length: 13; D: TRBD1; size: NA; V: TRBV6-2/TRBV6-3; J: TRBJ1-2; CDR3: CASSRSTGDGYTF; DNA: TGTGCCAGCAGCAGATCGACAGGGGATGGCTACACCTTC
length: 18; D: NA; size: once; V: TRBV6-4; J: TRBJ2-2; CDR3: CASSDSPLKGPNTGELFF; DNA: TGTGCCAGCAGCGACTCCCCCCTTAAGGGGCCGAACACCGGGGAGCTGTTTTTT
length: 13; D: NA; size: NA; V: TRBV28; J: TRBJ1-5; CDR3: CASRAGDRQPQHF; DNA: TGTGCCAGCAGAGCAGGGGATCGCCAGCCCCAGCATTTT
length: 13; D: NA; size: once; V: TRBV24-1; J: TRBJ1-5; CDR3: CATRAQVGLPQHF; DNA: TGTGCCACCAGGGCACAGGTGGGACTGCCCCAGCATTTT
length: 17; D: TRBD2; size: NA; V: TRBV19; J: TRBJ2-7; CDR3: CASRNRERTSGTYEQYF; DNA: TGTGCCAGTAGAAACCGCGAACGTACTAGCGGCACCTACGAGCAGTACTTC
length: 17; D: TRBD2; size: NA; V: TRBV19; J: TRBJ2-1; CDR3: CASSTRTSGSHLNEQFF; DNA: TGTGCCAGTAGTACCCGGACTAGCGGGAGTCACCTCAATGAGCAGTTCTTC
length: 15; D: TRBD1; size: NA; V: TRBV15; J: TRBJ1-6; CDR3: CATSLPGQGNSPLHF; DNA: TGTGCCACCAGCTTGCCGGGACAGGGTAATTCACCCCTCCACTTT
length: 17; D: NA; size: once; V: TRBV14; J: TRBJ2-2; CDR3: CASSPRVATLNTGELFF; DNA: TGTGCCAGCAGCCCGAGGGTGGCAACTTTGAACACCGGGGAGCTGTTTTTT
length: 15; D: NA; size: NA; V: TRBV6-1; J: TRBJ1-1; CDR3: CASSEGEGGGTEAFF; DNA: TGTGCCAGCAGTGAAGGCGAGGGAGGAGGCACTGAAGCTTTCTTT
length: 13; D: NA; size: NA; V: TRBV5-4; J: TRBJ2-7; CDR3: CAQRTWSSREQYF; DNA: TGTGCCCAGCGCACTTGGTCGAGCCGGGAGCAGTACTTC